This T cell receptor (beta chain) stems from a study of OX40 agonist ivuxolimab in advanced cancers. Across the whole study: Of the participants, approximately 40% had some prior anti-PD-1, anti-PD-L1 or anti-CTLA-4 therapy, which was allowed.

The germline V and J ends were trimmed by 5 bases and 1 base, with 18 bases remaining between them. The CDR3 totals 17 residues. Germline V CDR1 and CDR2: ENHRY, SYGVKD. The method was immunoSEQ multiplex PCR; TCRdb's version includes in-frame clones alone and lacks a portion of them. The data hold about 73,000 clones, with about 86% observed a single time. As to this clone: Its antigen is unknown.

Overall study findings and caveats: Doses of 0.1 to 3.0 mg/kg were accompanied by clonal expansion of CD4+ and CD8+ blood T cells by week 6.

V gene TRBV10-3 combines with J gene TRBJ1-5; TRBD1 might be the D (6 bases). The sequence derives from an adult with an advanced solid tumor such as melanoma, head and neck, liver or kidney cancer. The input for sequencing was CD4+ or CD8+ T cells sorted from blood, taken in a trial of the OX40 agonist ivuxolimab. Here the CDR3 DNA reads TGTGCCATCAGTTCCTCACAGGGAGGGTACAGCAATCAGCCCCAGCATTTT. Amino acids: CAISSSQGGYSNQPQHF.